This T cell receptor (beta chain) was documented in a study of PD-1 blockade in mismatch repair-deficient tumors. On the study more broadly: All were previously treated, progressing patients with some twelve mismatch repair-deficient cancer types. Study-wide findings and caveats: Tumor-resident clones, often undetectable pretreatment in blood, expanded then contracted after pembrolizumab.

Germline V lookup: CDR1 SNHLY, CDR2 FYNNEI. This CDR3 comprises 14 residues. V lost 5 bases to trimming and J lost 8 bases, with 18 bases between them. Time point indicated: archival surgical resection tumor tissue. All patients were mismatch repair deficient, assessed by either PCR or immunohistochemistry. Sequencing was performed with immunoSEQ multiplex PCR; in TCRdb, only in-frame clones are kept and a portion is missing. This table holds some 4,000 clones, around 81% found once. About this clone itself: Its antigen is unidentified.

The sequence was obtained from an adult with mismatch repair-deficient cancer. The V call is TRBV2, the J call TRBJ1-2; D is perhaps TRBD1 (6 bases). The specimen was primary tumor tissue, collected from a patient treated with pembrolizumab. CDR3 protein: CASSFVGGQGGYTF. For the CDR3, the DNA is TGTGCCAGCAGTTTTGTCGGGGGGCAGGGGGGCTACACCTTC.